These 25 T cell receptor beta chains were all obtained from the same sample, sequenced in a study of T cells in Graves' hyperthyroidism and ophthalmopathy. Amplified TCR beta CDR3 regions came from RNA transcripts. RT-PCR in the first round (using the HTBI primer set) targeted the TCR CDR3. MiXCR, applied by TCRdb to the multiplex PCR reads, yields one record per CDR3 protein. This table has some 600,000 distinct CDR3 sequences, around 14% appearing once. Specimen: blood. These receptor sequences come from a woman in her thirties with Graves' hyperthyroidism that later progressed to Graves' ophthalmopathy.

This clonotype was detected a few times. The gene calls are TRBV27 and TRBJ2-2, with 7 bases lining up with TRBD1. Germline values: CDR1 MNHEY, CDR2 SMNVEV (reference sequence). V shed 6 bases, J shed 2 bases, and the junction held 9 bases outside the gene matches. The CDR3 totals 16 residues. The CDR3 is CASSHLTGPNTGELFF. The CDR3 nucleotides are TGTGCCAGCAGCCATCTGACAGGGCCAAACACCGGGGAGCTGTTTTTT.

This clonotype was detected only a few times. V and J are TRBV28 and TRBJ2-5, with 7 bases aligning to TRBD2. V lost 5 bases, J lost 7 bases, and 10 bases stayed unmatched. Germline CDR1 MDHEN, CDR2 SYDVKM. This CDR3 contains 14 residues. CDR3 in DNA: TGTGCCAGCAGTACTACCGGGACTACGGGGACCCAGTACTTC. Its protein is CASSTTGTTGTQYF. Together with reference TRBV28 and TRBJ2-5, the CDR3 gives the full variable domain: DVKVTQSSRYLVKRTGEKVFLECVQDMDHENMFWYRQDPGLGLRLIYFSYDVKMKEKGDIPEGYSVSREKKERFSLILESASTNQTSMYLCASSTTGTTGTQYFGPGTRLLVL.

This clonotype showed up just a few times. The V and J genes are TRBV7-2 and TRBJ1-5, with TRBD1 as a possible D gene (5 bases). The CDR3 runs to 16 residues. Between the trimmed V and J ends, which lost 1 base and 0 bases, there was a span of 10 bases. Germline lookup yields CDR1 SGHTA and CDR2 FQGNSA. The CDR3 region is CASSLVGRISNQPQHF. CDR3 DNA: TGTGCCAGCAGCTTAGTGGGACGGATTAGCAATCAGCCCCAGCATTTT.

As regards this clonotype: The junction does not match germline at one end; this may be a read error. The chain employs TRBV4-3 and TRBJ1-1, with D uncertain. CDR1 is LGHNA and CDR2 is YSLEER in the germline V gene. The CDR3 runs 15 residues. The CDR3: CASGQSAAAHTEAFF. The DNA of the CDR3 is TGCGCCAGCGGCCAATCCGCGGCGGCGCACACTGAAGCTTTCTTT.

V and J are TRBV12-3 or TRBV12-4 and TRBJ1-2; D is perhaps TRBD1 (5 bases). This CDR3 comprises 11 residues. The ends were cut back, 11 bases at V and 11 bases at J, with 18 bases in the middle. The CDR3 here is CAQGARGSYTF. The DNA of the CDR3 is TGTGCCCAAGGGGCCCGGGGGAGTTACACCTTC.

This clonotype was seen repeatedly, ten times or more. Germline is not matched at one junction end, which may reflect a read error. This chain joins TRBV12-3 or TRBV12-4 and TRBJ1-5; 9 nucleotides match TRBD1. The CDR3 contains 15 residues. The CDR3 spells CVSRQGQGLSQPQHF. DNA for the CDR3: TGTGTCAGCAGGCAGGGACAGGGTCTCAGTCAGCCCCAGCATTTT.

This clonotype was counted between two and nine times. The chain is built from TRBV30 and TRBJ2-1; 10 nucleotides line up with TRBD2. The V segment lost 0 bases and the J segment 7 bases; nucleotides outside the gene matches: 6. Germline values: CDR1 GTSNPN, CDR2 SVGIG (reference sequence). The CDR3 has 15 amino acids. The DNA for the CDR3 is TGTGCCTGGAGTGTCGGGGCTAGCGGGAGAAATGAGCAGTTCTTC. It encodes CAWSVGASGRNEQFF.

This clonotype was recorded at least ten times. The chain couples TRBV30 to TRBJ1-2; TRBD1 is a possible D gene (5 bases). The CDR3 has 14 amino acids. Germline V lookup: CDR1 GTSNPN, CDR2 SVGIG (reference sequence). Trimming removed 0 bases from V and 4 bases from J, with 12 bases in between. In nucleotides, the CDR3 is TGTGCCTGGAGTGTACTGAGGGGAGTCTATGGCTACACCTTC. Translation: CAWSVLRGVYGYTF.

This clonotype was seen repeatedly, ten times or more. V usage is TRBV6-2 or TRBV6-3 and J usage is TRBJ1-1; D ambiguous. CDR1 is MNHEY, CDR2 SVGEGT, per germline. Deletions cut 4 bases from V and 2 bases from J, with 14 bases between. The CDR3 is made up of 15 amino acids. The CDR3 reads CASSSSGRFNTEAFF. Written as DNA, the CDR3 is TGTGCCAGCAGTTCCTCAGGACGCTTCAACACTGAAGCTTTCTTT.

In this sample, this clonotype turned up a few times. A read error may explain this, as a much larger clone is one base away. J is TRBJ1-2 and V is TRBV7-2; no definite D call. Germline-derived CDR1 and CDR2 are SGHTA and FQGNSA. The CDR3 spans 13 residues. DNA for the CDR3: TGTGCCAGCAGCTTAGATCATAACTGTGGCTACACCTTC. Translated, it gives CASSLDHNCGYTF. The full variable domain, rest sourced from reference TRBV7-2 and TRBJ1-2, is GAGVSQSPSNKVTEKGKDVELRCDPISGHTALYWYRQSLGQGLEFLIYFQGNSAPDKSGLPSDRFSAERTGGSVSTLTIQRTQQEDSAVYLCASSLDHNCGYTFGSGTRLTVV.

This clonotype was recorded many times. V is TRBV5-1 and J is TRBJ2-1; no clear D. Trimming stripped 0 bases from V and 6 bases from J, with 7 bases between. The CDR3 has 13 amino acids. Germline V gene sequence: CDR1 SGHRS, CDR2 YFSETQ. Here the CDR3 reads CASSLGQSNEQFF. The CDR3 DNA follows: TGCGCCAGCAGCTTGGGACAATCCAATGAGCAGTTCTTC.

Many counts were recorded for this clonotype. This chain joins TRBV7-9 and TRBJ2-1, with 7 bases identical to TRBD2. After removal of 3 bases from V and 0 bases from J, the junction contained 5 bases not matched to a gene. Germline V gene data show CDR1 as SEHNR and CDR2 as FQNEAQ (reference sequence). There are 16 residues in the CDR3. In DNA form, the CDR3 reads TGTGCCAGCAGCTTGAATAGCGGGCCCTCCTACAATGAGCAGTTCTTC. Protein sequence: CASSLNSGPSYNEQFF.

This clonotype was detected ten times or more. The V call is TRBV20-1, the J call TRBJ2-3; 8 nucleotides match TRBD2. This CDR3 has 14 amino acids. With V trimmed by 3 bases and J by 1 base, 3 bases remained unmatched. CDR1 is DFQATT and CDR2 is SNEGSKA in the germline V gene (reference sequence). CDR3 region: CSARFGGGTDTQYF. The CDR3 DNA reads TGCAGTGCTAGGTTCGGGGGGGGCACAGATACGCAGTATTTT.

This clonotype was counted ten times or more. J is TRBJ2-2 and V is TRBV12-3 or TRBV12-4, with D perhaps TRBD2 (5 bases). This CDR3 comprises 15 residues. V was clipped by 2 bases and J by 7 bases, with 14 bases between them. The CDR3 reads CASSLRERGGGELFF. The CDR3 region has the DNA TGTGCCAGCAGTTTACGCGAGCGCGGAGGCGGGGAGCTGTTTTTT.

This clonotype was seen ten or more times. The chain links TRBV12-5 to TRBJ1-5; perhaps TRBD1 as D (5 bases). The V gene lost 0 bases and the J gene lost 0 bases, with 24 bases spanning the gap. This CDR3 is built from 21 residues. Germline V gene data show CDR1 as LGHNT and CDR2 as FRNRAP. The CDR3 nucleotides read TGTGCTAGTGGTTTGGTACTAACACCAGGGAGGGTCGAGTATAGCAATCAGCCCCAGCATTTT. Its protein product is CASGLVLTPGRVEYSNQPQHF. The full variable domain, with the rest looked up from reference TRBV12-5 and TRBJ1-5, is DARVTQTPRHKVTEMGQEVTMRCQPILGHNTVFWYRQTMMQGLELLAYFRNRAPLDDSGMPKDRFSAEMPDATLATLKIQPSEPRDSAVYFCASGLVLTPGRVEYSNQPQHFGDGTRLSIL.

This clonotype was seen many times. This chain connects TRBV24-1 to TRBJ1-1; 7 nucleotides align to TRBD1. The CDR3 covers 13 residues. With 9 bases clipped from V and 2 bases from J, the junction kept 5 bases outside the gene matches. Germline loops: CDR1 KGHDR, CDR2 SFDVKD. CDR3 bases: TGTGCCACCGGAGACAGGGCTAACACTGAAGCTTTCTTT. Its translation is CATGDRANTEAFF.

This clonotype was recorded many times. The rearrangement uses TRBV11-2 and TRBJ1-1; D is unclear. CDR1 and CDR2 (germline): SGHAT, FQNNGV. Trimming took off 0 bases at V and 2 bases at J, with 13 bases between the two ends. This CDR3 region has 16 residues. CDR3 DNA sequence: TGTGCCAGCAGCTTAGAGGGTACCGGAGTAAACACTGAAGCTTTCTTT. It codes for CASSLEGTGVNTEAFF.

This clonotype showed up just a few times. The gene calls are TRBV5-1 and TRBJ2-7; 7 bases align to TRBD1. V trimming: 0 bases; J trimming: 5 bases; junction bases outside the gene matches: 8. The CDR3 has 15 amino acids. Germline V gives CDR1 SGHRS, CDR2 YFSETQ. The CDR3 is CASSLATGASDEQYF. The CDR3 DNA reads TGCGCCAGCAGCTTGGCCACAGGGGCAAGCGACGAGCAGTACTTC.

A remark on this clonotype: A much larger clone differs by one base, so this may be a read error. This chain links TRBV5-6 with TRBJ2-3; no clear D gene. This CDR3 is built from 15 residues. Deletions cut 1 base from V and 1 base from J, with 10 bases between. Germline V lookup: CDR1 SGHDT, CDR2 YYEEEE. CDR3: CASSLNPQGTDTQYF. DNA for the CDR3: TGTGCCAGCAGCTTGAACCCCCAAGGCACAGATACGCAGTATTTT.

This clonotype was detected many times. The gene calls are TRBV7-2 and TRBJ2-7; D might be TRBD1 or TRBD2, each matching 5 bases. The germline V gene has CDR1 SGHTA and CDR2 FQGNSA. CDR3 length: 14 residues. The V end was cut by 5 bases, the J end by 9 bases, with 20 bases between. CDR3 nucleotides: TGTGCCAGCAGCCTCACCTGGAGTGGGGGTGGGCAGTACTTC. Residues: CASSLTWSGGGQYF.

Points on this clonotype: This may be a read error, as it is one base from a much larger clone. The chain links TRBV20-1 to TRBJ2-1, with 8 bases matching TRBD2. CDR3 length: 15 amino acids. The ends lost 4 bases at V and 5 bases at J; junction bases unmatched: 10. The germline gives CDR1 DFQATT, CDR2 SNEGSKA (reference sequence). CDR3 nucleotides: TGCAGTGCTAAGCGGGGGACTTACGGAAACAATGAGCAGTTCTTC. Amino acid sequence: CSAKRGTYGNNEQFF.

For this clonotype: Being one base from a much bigger clone, this may be a read error. Lacking the conserved final phenylalanine or tryptophan, this CDR3 likely reflects a read error. The chain employs TRBV28 and TRBJ2-7, with 9 bases matching TRBD2. Germline V gene data show CDR1 as MDHEN and CDR2 as SYDVKM. Losses at the gene ends were 7 bases for V and 4 bases for J; bases not matched to a gene: 5. The length of the CDR3 is 13 residues. CDR3 residues: CASKLAGNYEQYL. CDR3 sequence (DNA): TGTGCCAGCAAGCTAGCGGGGAATTACGAGCAGTACCTC.

This clonotype was counted at least ten times. The CDR3, as DNA: TGTGCCAGCAGTTTACGGGACAGGGGCTACGAGCAGTACTTC. This codes for CASSLRDRGYEQYF. The rearrangement joins TRBV27 to TRBJ2-7, with TRBD1 identical over 10 bases. The CDR3 consists of 14 residues. V trimming: 2 bases; J trimming: 3 bases; junction bases outside the gene matches: 1. The germline CDR1 and CDR2 sequences are MNHEY and SMNVEV (reference sequence).

This clonotype was detected many times. The CDR3: CASTTGTSNYGYTF. CDR3 nucleotides: TGTGCCAGTACGACCGGGACATCTAACTATGGCTACACCTTC. The rearrangement uses TRBV19 and TRBJ1-2, with D perhaps TRBD1 (6 bases). The germline V and J ends were trimmed by 7 bases and 0 bases, with 12 bases remaining between them. The germline V gene has CDR1 LNHDA and CDR2 SQIVND (reference sequence). The CDR3 is made up of 14 amino acids.

The table lists this clonotype with many counts. The gene calls are TRBV9 and TRBJ2-7, with 7 positions matching TRBD2. CDR1 and CDR2 from the germline V gene are SGDLS and YYNGEE. V lost 2 bases, J lost 4 bases, and 6 bases stayed unmatched. CDR3 length: 14 residues. The CDR3 region is CASSVFSGEYEQYF. CDR3 nucleotide sequence: TGTGCCAGCAGCGTGTTCAGCGGGGAGTACGAGCAGTACTTC.